This T cell receptor beta chain originates from a study of shared clonotypes between healthy human individuals (dated by TCRdb to the early 2020s). Looking at the study overall: The cohort included a few men and a couple of women between 18 and 49 years of age. Leukapheresis yielded between about 0.8 and 9.5 billion PBMCs per donor. For each donor, CD4 naive and CD4 memory were each given three plates, CD8 naive was given two plates, and CD8 memory was given one plate. To estimate repertoire size and how much clonotype sharing occurs between individuals, the study deeply sequenced the blood TCR repertoires of about five healthy adults. To increase sequencing depth and limit assay-specific biases, different laboratories used diverse techniques to prepare libraries and sequence TCR repertoires. What the study reported, not specific to this receptor: Clonotypes shared by all four sorted-subset donors showed higher generation probabilities than non-shared clonotypes. Naive subsets generally had larger estimated clonotype richness than memory subsets. Pairwise subsampling indicated that sequencing depth was expected to affect the degree of clonotype sharing among donors. Sampling was restricted to blood, and TCR repertoires in tissues likely differ from the TCR repertoires found in blood. Roughly 5% of naive CD4, 3.5% of naive CD8, approximately 2.2% of memory CD4, and about 0.4% of memory CD8 clonotypes were shared across several donors. The small number of donors limited the genetic and exposure-history diversity represented. Incomplete sequencing was indicated by rarefaction of sorted-subset datasets, despite the large sequencing depth.

TCR CDR3 regions were amplified from genomic DNA by multiplex PCR using the deep immunoSEQ assay. Extracted genomic DNA from each cell subset was spread evenly across all wells of several immunoSEQ 96-well plates, with each plate serving as a replicate. For sorted subsets, each replicate PCR was loaded with about 0.2 ug genomic DNA, equivalent to 30,000 or so T cell genomes. The purified libraries were quantified using a Qubit 3.0 fluorometer, sized with a Bioanalyzer 2100, and then quantified again using the KAPA Library Quantification kit. Every immunoSEQ 96-well plate was sequenced on a separate single-read 150-cycle Illumina NextSeq 550 flow cell. The published analysis was carried out like this. The immunoSEQ output contained only junctional sequences without quality scores, so filtering could not match that applied to full-length reads. To assign V/J genes and CDR3, sequences were annotated against IMGT germline references using PyIR, a Python wrapper for IgBLAST v1.9. Reads were removed for weak V/J assignments (E-value above 1e-6), missing CDR3, stop codons, out-of-frame junctions, or ambiguous translated residues. V3J clonotypes were defined as sequences sharing an identical inferred V gene, J gene, and CDR3 amino acid sequence. Percentage overlap between repertoires was calculated by dividing the number of shared unique clonotypes by the size of the smaller repertoire. Three approaches were used to assess repertoire richness: RTK rarefaction, the Chao1 estimator, and Recon v2.1 estimates of unobserved clonotypes. Generation probabilities for all TCRbeta clonotypes obtained by the gDNA method from a few donors were computed using OLGA. Not all clones reach the TCRdb copy of this immuneACCESS table, which keeps in-frame sequences only. Checked studies attribute under half of the gap to unresolved V genes and leave the rest unexplained. The V and J calls and clone size come from that table; D and trimming were worked out from the DNA. The sample table holds approximately 2,000,000 clones, of which about nine tenths were seen once. About 0.41% of the sample rests with the top ten.

Healthy HIV-negative adults with no recently reported acute infections or vaccinations were included as donors. Every donor was a Caucasian adult living in Nashville, Tennessee, USA. Magnetic negative selection was used to enrich CD4+ T cells, after which naive cells were positively selected on CD45RA and the negative fraction became the memory subset. Blood was collected by leukapheresis, and PBMCs were isolated by Ficoll-Histopaque density gradient centrifugation and then cryopreserved in liquid nitrogen vapor phase. Analytical flow cytometry was used to check the purity and quantity of every magnetically sorted T cell population. From each sorted fraction, genomic DNA was isolated and quantified by UV absorbance on a Nanodrop 2000c. This clone was seen only a few times. The antigen it binds to is not known. Base quality data are lacking; no much larger clone is found one base away. The CDR3 contains 15 residues, cysteine and phenylalanine counted. Just the 45-base CDR3 DNA is kept, in frame starting at base 1. CDR1 GTSNPN and CDR2 SVGIG are derived from the germline V gene (reference sequence). Trimming removed 0 bases from V and 1 base from J, leaving 10 bases between the germline ends.

Recombination linked TRBV30 to TRBJ1-3; there is no confident call for the D gene. The sequencing sample was made of naive CD4+ T cells from PBMCs. The cell subset or site label for this specimen denotes: CD45RA+ positively selected. This receptor was taken from a man between 18 and 35 years old in good health. Some clones in this sample may be carry-over from other donors' samples. In nucleotides, the sequence is TGTGCCTGGAGTGTACTTAGGTATTCTGGAAACACCATATATTTT. Translated, this is CAWSVLRYSGNTIYF.